A selection of T cell receptor beta chains follows, all from one sample in a study of Graves' ophthalmopathy and Graves' hyperthyroidism. TCRdb independently ran MiXCR on the multiplex PCR reads; one entry per CDR3 protein. This sample has approximately 160,000 distinct CDR3 sequences; under 40% occur once, and the top ten carry around 5.5%. Input material: peripheral blood. The origin of the receptors is a woman in her thirties or forties with Graves' ophthalmopathy. Both conserved end residues are part of each CDR3. The D gene is left open where the match is weak. Size tells how often a clone was seen (once, few, many) or the class of an expanded clone, and some rows leave it out.

many,TRBD1,TRBV11-2,TRBJ2-7,TGTGCCAGCAGGGACGACAGGGGGAAAATTTACGAGCAGTACTTC,CASRDDRGKIYEQYF
-,-,TRBV7-8,TRBJ2-7,TGTGCCAGCAGCTTGGCGGTCCTGGGTAACCCCTACGAGCAGTACTTC,CASSLAVLGNPYEQYF
many,-,TRBV7-2,TRBJ2-7,TGTGCCAGCAGCTTAATTCAAGAGCAGTACTTC,CASSLIQEQYF
-,-,TRBV29-1,TRBJ1-1,TGCAGCTCGGCGCCACAGGGGAACACTGAAGCTTTCTTT,CSSAPQGNTEAFF
-,-,TRBV12-3/TRBV12-4,TRBJ2-7,TGTGCCAGCAGTTTAGGGGGGCAGTACGAGCAGTACTTC,CASSLGGQYEQYF
many,-,TRBV6-1,TRBJ1-3,TGTGCCAGCAGTGAAATGCGTGGAAACACCATATATTTT,CASSEMRGNTIYF
many,TRBD2,TRBV7-3,TRBJ2-7,TGTGCCAGCAGCTTACTAGCGGGAAAGGCCTACGAGCAGTACTTC,CASSLLAGKAYEQYF
-,-,TRBV10-3,TRBJ2-7,TGTGCCATCAGTGCGGAAGGGAGCTCCTACGAGCAGTACTTC,CAISAEGSSYEQYF
-,-,TRBV6-1,TRBJ2-7,TGTGCCAGCAGTCCCGGGGTTGACGAGCAGTACTTC,CASSPGVDEQYF
-,-,TRBV20-1,TRBJ1-1,TGCAGTGCTCGCCTCGGGGGGAGATTGACTGAAGCTTTCTTT,CSARLGGRLTEAFF
many,-,TRBV30,TRBJ1-1,TGTGCCTGGTGGGACAATCAAAGAACTGAAGCTTTCTTT,CAWWDNQRTEAFF
-,TRBD2,TRBV6-1,TRBJ2-7,TGTGCCAGCAGCGCAACTAGCGGGAGTTACGAGCAGTACTTC,CASSATSGSYEQYF
once,-,TRBV20-1,TRBJ2-7,TGCAGTGCTAACATTCGTTTCGGTGGCGTCCGGTTTGACGAGCAGTACTTC,CSANIRFGGVRFDEQYF
many,-,TRBV6-1,TRBJ1-2,TGTGCCAGCAGTGAAGCGTGGGGGGCTCCTAACTATGGCTACACCTTC,CASSEAWGAPNYGYTF
many,-,TRBV11-2,TRBJ2-7,TGTGCCAGCAGTCCCGGGACTGGCGCTGGGGAGCAGTACTTC,CASSPGTGAGEQYF
-,-,TRBV6-2/TRBV6-3,TRBJ1-5,TGTGCCAGCATCGAGGGGCGTGAACAGCCCCAGCATTTT,CASIEGREQPQHF
-,-,TRBV20-1,TRBJ2-5,TGCAGTGCTAGTGGTGGAAGTTGGCAAGAGACCCAGTACTTC,CSASGGSWQETQYF
many,TRBD2,TRBV11-1,TRBJ2-7,TGTGCCAGCAGCTTACGGCAGCGGGGGGGCTTTTACGAGCAGTACTTC,CASSLRQRGGFYEQYF
many,-,TRBV2,TRBJ2-7,TGTGCCAGCAGTAGCGAGGGCTACGAGCAGTACTTC,CASSSEGYEQYF
many,TRBD1,TRBV2,TRBJ1-2,TGTGCCAGCAGGGGGACAGGGGCTAACTATGGCTACACCTTC,CASRGTGANYGYTF
many,TRBD1,TRBV27,TRBJ1-6,TGTGCCAGCAGTATCAGGGGGCATTCACCCCTCCACTTT,CASSIRGHSPLHF
few,TRBD1,TRBV12-3/TRBV12-4,TRBJ1-2,TGTGCCAGCAGTTTAACAGGGGAGTGGGGCTACACCTTC,CASSLTGEWGYTF
few,-,TRBV20-1,TRBJ1-2,TGCAGTGCTAGAGATCAAATGGGAGGCTACACCTTC,CSARDQMGGYTF
many,-,TRBV27,TRBJ2-7,TGTGCCAGCAGCATATATGGAGACTCCTACGAGCAGTACTTC,CASSIYGDSYEQYF
many,-,TRBV29-1,TRBJ2-2,TGCAGCGGACAGCTGAACACCGGGGAGCTGTTTTTT,CSGQLNTGELFF
-,TRBD1,TRBV24-1,TRBJ2-7,TGTGCCACCAGTGATCCAGGACAGGGTAGTCGCGAGCAGTACTTC,CATSDPGQGSREQYF
many,-,TRBV13,TRBJ2-2,TGTGCCAGCAGCTTTACAGAGACCGGGGAGCTGTTTTTT,CASSFTETGELFF
many,-,TRBV28,TRBJ1-1,TGTGCCACCCGGACAGCTATGAACACTGAAGCTTTCTTT,CATRTAMNTEAFF
many,-,TRBV19,TRBJ2-6,TGTGCCAGTAGTATCCCCCACAGGGCTGGGGCCAACGTCCTGACTTTC,CASSIPHRAGANVLTF
many,TRBD2,TRBV4-2,TRBJ2-4,TGTGCCAGCAGCCCGACAGCGGGAGGGCCCGGGACCAAAAACATTCAGTACTTC,CASSPTAGGPGTKNIQYF
many,-,TRBV20-1,TRBJ2-5,TGCAGTGCTAGAGATCAAAGCGGGTTGGAGACCCAGTACTTC,CSARDQSGLETQYF
-,-,TRBV6-1,TRBJ2-7,TGTGCCAGCAGTCGCCAGATCTTCTACGAGCAGTACTTC,CASSRQIFYEQYF
-,-,TRBV20-1,TRBJ1-2,TGCAGTGCCCTCTCCGATGGCTACACCTTC,CSALSDGYTF
few,-,TRBV30,TRBJ1-1,TGTGCCTGGAGACCTGAAGCTTTCTTT,CAWRPEAFF
-,-,TRBV29-1,TRBJ2-5,TGCAGCGTTGAAGATCGGGGGACTCAAGAGACCCAGTACTTC,CSVEDRGTQETQYF
many,TRBD1,TRBV27,TRBJ1-2,TGTGCCAGCAGTTCGATAACAGGGGTCTATGGCTACACCTTC,CASSSITGVYGYTF
once,-,TRBV29-1,TRBJ1-1,TGCAGCGTGTTGGGACACCTCGAAGAAGCTTTCTTT,CSVLGHLEEAFF
-,TRBD1,TRBV12-3/TRBV12-4,TRBJ2-7,TGTGCCAGCAGTTTAGTGGACAGGGGGTCCTACGAGCAGTACTTC,CASSLVDRGSYEQYF
many,TRBD1,TRBV3-1,TRBJ1-1,TGTGCCAGCAGCCACGGGGGGACAGGGTTTCACACTGAAGCTTTCTTT,CASSHGGTGFHTEAFF
many,-,TRBV11-2,TRBJ2-5,TGTGCCAGCAGCTTAGGGGCGGGACGAGAGACCCAGTACTTC,CASSLGAGRETQYF
many,TRBD1,TRBV6-5,TRBJ1-2,TGTGCCAGCAGCACCCGGGACAGGGGAGCTAACTATGGCTACACCTTC,CASSTRDRGANYGYTF
-,-,TRBV28,TRBJ1-5,TGTGCCAGCAGTGCCGCCCTGCGTTATCGGCCCCAGCATTTT,CASSAALRYRPQHF
-,TRBD1,TRBV6-5,TRBJ1-2,TGTGCCAGCAGTTACTCGACAGGGGGAATCGACTATGGCTACACCTTC,CASSYSTGGIDYGYTF
many,TRBD1,TRBV6-4,TRBJ1-1,TGTGCCAGCAGTGAGGTCAGGGGGGCTGAAGCTTTCTTT,CASSEVRGAEAFF
many,TRBD1,TRBV10-3,TRBJ1-5,TGTGCCATCAGGCGACAGGGGGCAGGACAGCCCCAGCATTTT,CAIRRQGAGQPQHF
many,-,TRBV6-2/TRBV6-3,TRBJ1-5,TGTGCCAGCAGTTCCAGTGTTCAGCCCCAGCATTTT,CASSSSVQPQHF
-,-,TRBV24-1,TRBJ1-5,TGTGCCACCAGTGATTCCGGAGGTAGCAATCAGCCCCAGCATTTT,CATSDSGGSNQPQHF
many,-,TRBV14,TRBJ1-1,TGTGCCAGCAGCCAAGATAGGCGGGGAGCTTTCTTT,CASSQDRRGAFF
-,-,TRBV12-3/TRBV12-4,TRBJ1-2,TGTGCCAGCAAACAAACAGGGATAAGAGGCTACACCTTC,CASKQTGIRGYTF
many,-,TRBV4-2,TRBJ2-7,TGTGCCAGCAGCCAAGATGCCGGGACACAGTCCTACGAGCAGTACTTC,CASSQDAGTQSYEQYF
many,TRBD1,TRBV7-3,TRBJ2-2,TGTGCCAGCAGCTTACCGGGGACAGGGGGCGTTGGCACCGGGGAGCTGTTTTTT,CASSLPGTGGVGTGELFF
-,-,TRBV12-3/TRBV12-4,TRBJ1-3,TGTGCCAGCAGTGACACCAACTCTGGAAACACCATATATTTT,CASSDTNSGNTIYF